The sequence of this T cell receptor (beta chain) was determined in a study of T cells after somatic rescue of genetic block. Profiling relied on immunoSEQ multiplex PCR, and the TCRdb table lists in-frame clones only, not all of them. The sample carries 110,000 or so clones, around nine tenths recorded once. CDR3 length equals 18 residues. The germline gives CDR1 SGHDN, CDR2 FVKESK. V shed 3 bases and J 2 bases; nucleotides not matched to a gene: 14. The chain carries TRBV14 and TRBJ2-5, with 8 nucleotides matching TRBD1. This clonotype was obtained from a woman aged 18-29 years. The specimen was peripheral blood mononuclear cells (PBMCs). Here the CDR3 DNA reads TGTGCCAGCAGCCACCCGAAACTCAGGACAGGGAGGCAAGAGACCCAGTACTTC. Amino acid sequence: CASSHPKLRTGRQETQYF.